This entry concerns a single T cell receptor beta chain. Its antigen is currently unknown. Despite likely unrecorded immune exposures, the donors were nominally healthy at the time of sampling. Trimming took 6 bases from V and 18 from J; bases not matched to a gene: 8. This CDR3 spans 11 amino acids. In germline, CDR1 is MDHEN, CDR2 SYDVKM. This specimen comes from a study of cytomegalovirus exposure and HLA in healthy donors. The PCR contained 60 Vbeta and 13 Jbeta primers. Generated by immunoSEQ multiplex PCR, the TCRdb table keeps only in-frame clones and is missing some. The clone table shows 200,000 to 250,000 clones, with the ten largest holding more than 0.75%. Whole-study results and caveats: The authors reported that TCR beta sequences could predict HLA-A and HLA-B alleles. These predictions were accurate for most subjects in the first cohort.

V and J are TRBV28 and TRBJ1-6; 7 positions agree with TRBD1. The receptor was isolated from a woman aged 25 to 45 in good health and CMV-seropositive. Sequencing was performed on PBMCs. CDR3 DNA: TGTGCCAGCAGGTCACCGGGACAGTACCACTTT. Its translation: CASRSPGQYHF.